One sample yielded the 32 T cell receptor beta chains listed below, sequenced in a study of shared clonotypes between healthy human individuals. Sequenced by immunoSEQ multiplex PCR; TCRdb stores in-frame clones only, minus some. The table shows some 2.4 million clones, with roughly 93% occurring only once. Specimen: naive CD4+ T cells from PBMCs. Subset of the sample: CD45RA+ positively selected. The receptor set was obtained from a man aged 18-30 years in good health. Some clones in this sample may be carry-over from other donors' samples.

This clone has just a few counts. The rearrangement links TRBV18 to TRBJ2-2; D unclear. The V end lost 2 bases, the J end lost 11 bases, and 9 bases lay between the germline ends. Germline assignment: CDR1 KGHSH and CDR2 LQKENI. The CDR3 totals 12 residues. CDR3 region: CASSPASRELFF. The CDR3 DNA reads as TGTGCCAGCTCACCAGCCTCTAGAGAGCTGTTTTTT.

This clone was observed a single time. The rearrangement uses TRBV9 and TRBJ1-5; maybe TRBD1 (6 bases). CDR3 size: 13 residues. Germline CDR1 is SGDLS and CDR2 is YYNGEE. DNA for the CDR3: TGTGATGACGGGGGCCTGAACAATCAGCCCCAGCATTTT. Translated, it gives CDDGGLNNQPQHF.

This chain joins TRBV9 and TRBJ2-1, with D perhaps matching TRBD1 (6 bases). Trimming shortened V by 3 bases and J by 3 bases, and 16 bases separated the two germline ends. The germline gives CDR1 SGDLS, CDR2 YYNGEE. The CDR3 consists of 16 residues. CDR3 DNA sequence: TGTGCCAGCAGCGCCTCGGGACACCTCCTCTACAATGAGCAGTTCTTC. Amino acids: CASSASGHLLYNEQFF.

The rearrangement joins TRBV5-1 to TRBJ2-2; possibly TRBD2 for D (5 bases). CDR3 length: 15 residues. The ends were cut back, 5 bases at V and 1 base at J, with 12 bases in the middle. CDR1 and CDR2 (germline): SGHRS, YFSETQ. The CDR3 DNA is TGCGCCAGCAGGAGCGGATCAGAGAACACCGGGGAGCTGTTTTTT. Its protein product is CASRSGSENTGELFF.

The genes are TRBV2 and TRBJ2-2, with D perhaps matching TRBD1 or TRBD2 (5 bases each). V lost 4 bases and J lost 6, with 12 bases in between. This CDR3 region has 14 residues. Per germline, CDR1 SNHLY and CDR2 FYNNEI. For the CDR3, the DNA is TGTGCCAGCAGTGGAGGGGAAGGTTCCGGGGAGCTGTTTTTT. This sequence encodes CASSGGEGSGELFF.

The rearrangement uses TRBV7-3 and TRBJ1-5; no clear D gene. CDR1 is SGHTA, CDR2 FQGTGA, per germline. This CDR3 region has 14 residues. The V end was cut by 1 base, the J end by 3 bases, with 7 bases between. CDR3 nucleotide sequence: TGTGCCAGCAGCTTAAGGGAGCCCAATCAGCCCCAGCATTTT. It translates to CASSLREPNQPQHF. Full variable domain (outside the CDR3, taken from reference TRBV7-3 and TRBJ1-5): GAGVSQTPSNKVTEKGKYVELRCDPISGHTALYWYRQSLGQGPEFLIYFQGTGAADDSGLPNDRFFAVRPEGSVSTLKIQRTERGDSAVYLCASSLREPNQPQHFGDGTRLSIL.

The chain links TRBV27 to TRBJ2-5; the match to TRBD2 covers 13 bases. The DNA matches TRBJ2-7 better at its end, which makes the J call doubtful. CDR3 length equals 17 residues. From germline, CDR1 is MNHEY and CDR2 SMNVEV (reference sequence). CDR3 DNA: TGTGCCAGCACCCCGACTAGCGGGAGGACCAACAATTACGAGCAGTACTTC. This gives the protein CASTPTSGRTNNYEQYF.

This clone was seen only once. The rearrangement uses TRBV7-9 and TRBJ2-7; perhaps TRBD1 as D (6 bases). The CDR3 is 15 amino acids. CDR1 and CDR2 (germline): SEHNR, FQNEAQ (reference sequence). V was shortened by 1 base and J by 2 bases, with 12 bases between the two germline ends. The chain's CDR3 is CASSLGRDTTYEQYF. The CDR3 bases are TGTGCCAGCAGCTTAGGTAGGGACACTACCTACGAGCAGTACTTC.

The CDR3 loop is CASSEDGYGYTF. The CDR3 coding sequence is TGTGCCAGCAGTGAAGACGGATATGGCTACACCTTC. The chain carries TRBV25-1 and TRBJ1-2, with unresolved D. V was shortened by 2 bases and J by 5 bases, with 6 bases between the two germline ends. The length of the CDR3 is 12 residues. The V gene's germline CDR1 is MGHDK and CDR2 SYGVNS.

V usage is TRBV5-6 and J usage is TRBJ1-1; 9 bases match TRBD1. Per the germline V gene, CDR1 is SGHDT and CDR2 is YYEEEE. V dropped 1 base and J dropped 5; count of bases not matched to a gene: 9. This CDR3 has 16 residues. CDR3 in DNA: TGTGCCAGCAGCTTGAGCAGAAGGACAGGGGTTACTGAAGCTTTCTTT. Residues: CASSLSRRTGVTEAFF. The full variable domain, its missing parts supplied by reference TRBV5-6 and TRBJ1-1, is DAGVTQSPTHLIKTRGQQVTLRCSPKSGHDTVSWYQQALGQGPQFIFQYYEEEERQRGNFPDRFSGHQFPNYSSELNVNALLLGDSALYLCASSLSRRTGVTEAFFGQGTRLTVV.

The chain combines TRBV7-9 with TRBJ2-7; D remains unclear. V lost 1 base to trimming and J lost 0 bases, with 10 bases between them. The CDR3 runs 15 residues. Germline V CDR1 and CDR2: SEHNR, FQNEAQ (reference sequence). CDR3 nucleotide sequence: TGTGCCAGCAGCTTAGTGAGGCCCAACTCCTACGAGCAGTACTTC. Its protein is CASSLVRPNSYEQYF.

This chain connects TRBV2 to TRBJ2-7; 11 bases are a match to TRBD2. Germline assignment: CDR1 SNHLY and CDR2 FYNNEI. This CDR3 has 14 residues. The V segment lost 3 bases and the J segment 6 bases; nucleotides outside the gene matches: 4. Here the CDR3 DNA reads TGTGCCAGCAGTGAGCTAGCGGGAGGTGCCGAGCAGTACTTC. This codes for CASSELAGGAEQYF.

This sequence joins TRBV9 and TRBJ1-4, with D unresolved. The germline V gene has CDR1 SGDLS and CDR2 YYNGEE. The CDR3 spans 16 residues. V lost 0 bases and J 8 bases, leaving 17 bases between the germline ends. In nucleotides, the CDR3 is TGTGCCAGCAGCGTAGGGCATCAGGACCAAGGGGAAAAACTGTTTTTT. It encodes CASSVGHQDQGEKLFF.

This chain joins TRBV21-1 and TRBJ2-7; the table's TRBD2 call for D was not verified on the DNA. TRBV21-1 represents a pseudogene. The length of the CDR3 is 14 residues. The CDR3 DNA follows: TGTGCCAGCAGCAAAGAAGGAGTTGCGAAAGAGCAGTACTTC. It translates to CASSKEGVAKEQYF.

The genes are TRBV5-1 and TRBJ2-5; no clear D gene. Germline CDR1 SGHRS, CDR2 YFSETQ. The CDR3 consists of 14 residues. Between the trimmed V and J ends, which lost 0 bases and 2 bases, there was a span of 8 bases. CDR3 sequence reads: CASSLVPPQETQYF. The CDR3 DNA is TGCGCCAGCAGCTTGGTACCCCCTCAAGAGACCCAGTACTTC.

This chain's CDR3 is CASRWRDNEQFF. The DNA for the CDR3 is TGTGCCAGCCGGTGGCGGGACAATGAGCAGTTCTTC. The V and J genes are TRBV28 and TRBJ2-1, with a possible D match to TRBD2 (5 bases). Germline V gene lookup returns CDR1 MDHEN and CDR2 SYDVKM. Trimming cost V 8 bases and J 5 bases, with 10 bases left between them. The CDR3 consists of 12 residues. The whole variable domain, remainder taken from reference TRBV28 and TRBJ2-1, is DVKVTQSSRYLVKRTGEKVFLECVQDMDHENMFWYRQDPGLGLRLIYFSYDVKMKEKGDIPEGYSVSREKKERFSLILESASTNQTSMYLCASRWRDNEQFFGPGTRLTVL.

This clone has just one count. The chain combines TRBV28 with TRBJ1-5; D remains ambiguous. CDR3 size: 14 residues. Trimming left V 7 bases short and J 7 bases short, with 17 bases between. Germline CDR1 reads MDHEN; CDR2 reads SYDVKM. CDR3 sequence: CASTPVGSRQPQHF. The CDR3, as DNA: TGTGCCAGCACCCCCGTGGGTTCACGGCAGCCCCAGCATTTT. The full variable domain, its missing parts supplied by reference TRBV28 and TRBJ1-5, is DVKVTQSSRYLVKRTGEKVFLECVQDMDHENMFWYRQDPGLGLRLIYFSYDVKMKEKGDIPEGYSVSREKKERFSLILESASTNQTSMYLCASTPVGSRQPQHFGDGTRLSIL.

This clone was detected only once. This sequence joins TRBV28 and TRBJ1-5; tentative D call: TRBD1 (5 bases). CDR1 and CDR2 (germline): MDHEN, SYDVKM. With 3 bases removed from V and 11 bases from J, the gap between germline ends came to 17 bases. The CDR3 sequence is 14 residues long. This CDR3 is CASSFFQGGMTQHF. In nucleotides, the CDR3 is TGTGCCAGCAGTTTCTTTCAGGGCGGGATGACCCAGCATTTT.

V and J are TRBV7-2 and TRBJ2-7; TRBD2 matches at 14 bases. This CDR3 is built from 16 residues. J lost 6 bases, V lost 1 base, and 5 bases had no gene match. Germline V lookup: CDR1 SGHTA, CDR2 FQGNSA. As DNA, the CDR3 is TGTGCCAGCAGCTTAGAGTCGACTAGCGGGAGGGGCGAGCAGTACTTC. It yields the protein CASSLESTSGRGEQYF.

On this clone: Other DNA variants within this sample encode the same CDR3. The chain uses TRBV20-1 and TRBJ2-3, with D possibly matching TRBD1 (6 bases). CDR3 length: 11 residues. V shed 6 bases and J shed 4 bases, with 8 bases lying between them. The germline gives CDR1 DFQATT, CDR2 SNEGSKA (reference sequence). The CDR3 DNA is TGCAGTGCACGGACAGCAGATACGCAGTATTTT. It encodes CSARTADTQYF.

With regard to this clone: Additional DNA sequences in this sample encode the identical CDR3. DNA of the CDR3: TGCAGCGTTGTCTCCAGCTCCTACGAGCAGTACTTC. Protein product: CSVVSSSYEQYF. The J gene is TRBJ2-7, the V gene TRBV29-1; D not certain. V was pared by 4 bases and J by 0 bases, with 7 bases between. The CDR3 is 12 amino acids. Germline V gives CDR1 SQVTM, CDR2 ANQGSEA.

Worth noting for this clone: The same CDR3 can be traced to other DNA sequences in this sample. This chain uses TRBV7-4 with TRBJ1-2; the D is unclear. Germline V gives CDR1 SGHVT, CDR2 SQSDAQ. This CDR3 has 22 residues. Trimming stripped 5 bases from V and 4 bases from J, with 38 bases between. CDR3: CASSGSTRAARLAARKTYGYTF. The CDR3 coding sequence is TGTGCCAGCAGCGGATCGACGAGAGCAGCGCGACTGGCAGCTCGAAAGACCTATGGCTACACCTTC. Together with reference TRBV7-4 and TRBJ1-2, the CDR3 gives the full variable domain: GAGVSQSPRYKVAKRGRDVALRCDSISGHVTLYWYRQTLGQGSEVLTYSQSDAQRDKSGRPSGRFSAERPERSVSTLKIQRTEQGDSAVYLCASSGSTRAARLAARKTYGYTFGSGTRLTVV.

The V gene is TRBV19, the J gene TRBJ2-1; D tentatively fits TRBD1 or TRBD2 (5 bases each). CDR3 length equals 18 residues. Per the germline V gene, CDR1 is LNHDA and CDR2 is SQIVND (reference sequence). V lost 5 bases and J 0 bases, leaving 20 bases between the germline ends. In nucleotides, the CDR3 is TGTGCCAGTAGTCCCCGGGGACCGAAATTTAGCTCCTACAATGAGCAGTTCTTC. It specifies CASSPRGPKFSSYNEQFF.

The chain links TRBV30 to TRBJ1-2; TRBD1 might be the D (6 bases). The CDR3 loop spans 14 amino acids. Trimming stripped 4 bases from V and 6 bases from J, with 18 bases between. Germline loops: CDR1 GTSNPN, CDR2 SVGIG (reference sequence). The CDR3, as DNA: TGTGCCTGGACCAAAAAGGGGGGAGGGGATGGCTACACCTTC. This sequence encodes CAWTKKGGGDGYTF.

With regard to this clone: Other DNA sequences in the same sample also yield this CDR3. The genes are TRBV5-1 and TRBJ2-5; maybe TRBD2 (6 bases). The germline CDR1 and CDR2 sequences are SGHRS and YFSETQ. V was clipped by 0 bases and J by 2 bases, with 8 bases between them. The CDR3 is made up of 14 amino acids. As DNA, the CDR3 is TGCGCCAGCAGCTTGGTTCTAGCGCAAGAGACCCAGTACTTC. Protein product: CASSLVLAQETQYF.

This clone was counted only a few times. The V call is TRBV18, the J call TRBJ2-2; D uncertain. The germline CDR1 and CDR2 sequences are KGHSH and LQKENI. The CDR3 is 13 amino acids. Trimming took 1 base from V and 7 from J, leaving 7 bases between them. CDR3 DNA sequence: TGTGCCAGCTCACCACTTTTCGGCGGGGAGCTGTTTTTT. Amino acid sequence: CASSPLFGGELFF.

The chain employs TRBV5-5 and TRBJ2-6; 9 nucleotides align to TRBD1. From germline, CDR1 is SGHKS and CDR2 YYEKEE (reference sequence). J was trimmed by 1 base and V by 3 bases; bases with no gene match: 8. This CDR3 has 18 residues. The CDR3, as DNA: TGTGCCAGCAGCTGGACCGGGACAGGGCTTTCTGGGGCCAACGTCCTGACTTTC. Residues: CASSWTGTGLSGANVLTF.

The chain carries TRBV28 and TRBJ2-7; 9 bases match TRBD1. The germline gives CDR1 MDHEN, CDR2 SYDVKM. The junction had 11 bases not matched to a gene; V was cut back by 6 bases and J by 2 bases. The CDR3 runs 16 residues. The CDR3 loop reads CASSSPGDRVPYEQYF. CDR3 in DNA: TGTGCCAGCAGCTCACCCGGGGACAGGGTCCCCTACGAGCAGTACTTC.

As to this clone: Different DNA sequences within this sample yield the same CDR3. The gene calls are TRBV5-1 and TRBJ2-5; 8 bases fit TRBD1. After removal of 0 bases from V and 4 bases from J, the junction contained 5 bases not matched to a gene. The CDR3 has 15 amino acids. CDR1 SGHRS and CDR2 YFSETQ come from the germline V gene. The CDR3 loop reads CASSLGAGGTETQYF. CDR3 coding DNA: TGCGCCAGCAGCTTGGGTGCAGGGGGCACAGAGACCCAGTACTTC.

The chain combines TRBV7-3 with TRBJ2-2; D might be TRBD1 or TRBD2, each matching 5 bases. CDR1 is SGHTA and CDR2 is FQGTGA in the germline V gene. V lost 1 base and J 0 bases, leaving 6 bases between the germline ends. The CDR3 has 15 amino acids. The CDR3 DNA follows: TGTGCCAGCAGCTTAATGGGGGCGAACACCGGGGAGCTGTTTTTT. It specifies CASSLMGANTGELFF.

The V gene is TRBV11-2, the J gene TRBJ2-7; D is unresolved. CDR1 SGHAT and CDR2 FQNNGV come from the germline V gene. The CDR3 contains 14 residues. The V end was cut by 1 base, the J end by 2 bases, with 9 bases between. This chain's CDR3 is CASSLGRSAYEQYF. DNA of the CDR3: TGTGCCAGCAGCTTAGGTCGGAGCGCCTACGAGCAGTACTTC. Complete variable domain (other parts from reference TRBV11-2 and TRBJ2-7): EAGVAQSPRYKIIEKRQSVAFWCNPISGHATLYWYQQILGQGPKLLIQFQNNGVVDDSQLPKDRFSAERLKGVDSTLKIQPAKLEDSAVYLCASSLGRSAYEQYFGPGTRLTVT.

The J gene is TRBJ2-3, the V gene TRBV10-3; D ambiguous. CDR1 and CDR2 (germline): ENHRY, SYGVKD. Trimming shortened V by 3 bases and J by 6 bases, and 10 bases separated the two germline ends. The CDR3 has 13 amino acids. The CDR3 is CAISDLLGDTQYF. CDR3 in DNA: TGTGCCATCAGTGACTTATTGGGGGATACGCAGTATTTT.